A single sample is the source of the 20 T cell receptor beta chains below, sequenced in a study of OX40 agonist ivuxolimab in advanced cancers. Clones were read by immunoSEQ multiplex PCR, and TCRdb kept only the in-frame ones, dropping some. The repertoire has over 60,000 clones, roughly four fifths of them found once; the top ten carry approximately 6.3%. The source material was CD4+ or CD8+ T cells sorted from blood, sampled in a trial of the OX40 agonist ivuxolimab. These receptors were taken from an adult with an advanced solid tumor such as melanoma, head and neck, liver or kidney cancer.

The chain recombines TRBV28 with TRBJ2-2; 9 positions agree with TRBD1. Trimming removed 10 bases from V and 3 bases from J; junction bases left unmatched: 9. The CDR3 is made up of 15 amino acids. Per the germline V gene, CDR1 is MDHEN and CDR2 is SYDVKM. The CDR3 is CATKTGGEDTGELFF. The CDR3 nucleotides are TGTGCCACCAAGACAGGGGGAGAGGACACCGGGGAGCTGTTTTTT.

The chain has TRBV7-9 and TRBJ2-7, with TRBD1 matching 8 bases. J lost 0 bases, V lost 5 bases, and 3 bases had no gene match. Germline CDR1 is SEHNR and CDR2 is FQNEAQ (reference sequence). The CDR3 has 14 amino acids. The CDR3 region has the DNA TGTGCCAGCAGCGACAGGGGCACCTCCTACGAGCAGTACGTC. Its protein product is CASSDRGTSYEQYV.

This clone was found a few times. The chain carries TRBV5-1 and TRBJ1-1; D remains unclear. The V end was cut by 5 bases, the J end by 1 base, with 9 bases between. Germline V lookup: CDR1 SGHRS, CDR2 YFSETQ. The CDR3 contains 13 residues. CDR3 loop: CASSNQPNTEAFF. The CDR3 DNA reads TGCGCCAGCAGTAATCAGCCGAACACTGAAGCTTTCTTT.

This chain connects TRBV11-3 to TRBJ2-5; D is ambiguous. The germline gives CDR1 SGHNT, CDR2 YENEEA. Deletions cut 0 bases from V and 2 bases from J, with 4 bases between. The CDR3 consists of 13 residues. The CDR3 here is CASSLDLQETQYF. The CDR3 nucleotides are TGTGCCAGCAGCTTAGACTTACAAGAGACCCAGTACTTC.

V and J are TRBV7-9 and TRBJ1-2; D call uncertain. CDR1 and CDR2 (germline): SEHNR, FQNEAQ (reference sequence). This CDR3 is built from 18 residues. Trimming shortened V by 1 base and J by 4 bases, and 22 bases separated the two germline ends. CDR3 nucleotides: TGTGCCAGCAGCTTAGGGTCGGGCAGTAATATAAGGAGCTATGGCTACACCTTC. Amino acid sequence: CASSLGSGSNIRSYGYTF.

The chain couples TRBV5-1 to TRBJ2-2; a weak D match, TRBD1 (5 bases). The germline V gene encodes CDR1 SGHRS and CDR2 YFSETQ. The CDR3 has 17 residues. Trimming removed 0 bases at V and 1 base at J, with 13 bases between. For the CDR3, the DNA is TGCGCCAGCAGCTTGGATGCAGGGTGGGAGAACACCGGGGAGCTGTTTTTT. This translates into CASSLDAGWENTGELFF.

V usage is TRBV11-2 and J usage is TRBJ1-1; 7 positions agree with TRBD1. V lost 5 bases, J lost 1 base, and 4 bases stayed unmatched. Germline V gene sequence: CDR1 SGHAT, CDR2 FQNNGV. The CDR3 totals 14 residues. CDR3 residues: CASSPGQWNTEAFF. The CDR3 region has the DNA TGTGCCAGCAGCCCGGGACAGTGGAACACTGAAGCTTTCTTT.

V gene TRBV2 combines with J gene TRBJ1-4, with D maybe TRBD1 (6 bases). This CDR3 spans 15 amino acids. V lost 7 bases to trimming and J lost 5 bases, with 17 bases between them. Germline V CDR1 and CDR2: SNHLY, FYNNEI. The CDR3 region has the DNA TGTGCCAGCATAGGGGGGGCCGTTTCGAATGAAAAACTGTTTTTT. Amino acid sequence: CASIGGAVSNEKLFF.

The chain is built from TRBV6-6 and TRBJ2-3; weak D call: TRBD1 (5 bases). V dropped 8 bases and J dropped 2 bases, with 11 bases sitting between them. The length of the CDR3 is 13 residues. CDR1 is MNHNY, CDR2 SVGAGI, per germline (reference sequence). The CDR3 protein is CASSDSHTDTQYF. CDR3 DNA sequence: TGTGCCAGCTCTGACAGCCACACAGATACGCAGTATTTT.

The chain links TRBV2 to TRBJ2-1; TRBD2 is a possible D gene (7 bases). With 2 bases removed from V and 5 bases from J, the gap between germline ends came to 16 bases. The CDR3 length is 16 residues. CDR1 is SNHLY, CDR2 FYNNEI, per germline. The DNA of the CDR3 is TGTGCCAGCAGTGAATTAAGGGGGGGGCGAGACAATGAGCAGTTCTTC. Translated: CASSELRGGRDNEQFF.

Only a few counts were recorded for this clone. The rearrangement joins TRBV5-3 to TRBJ2-7; D may be TRBD1 (6 bases). TRBV5-3 belongs to the ORF category, with a function that is uncertain. The CDR3 covers 14 residues. Trimming removed 7 bases from V and 2 bases from J, with 16 bases in between. The CDR3 DNA is TGTGCCAGAGCTCCTCGGGACAACACCTACGAGCAGTACTTC. Translation gives CARAPRDNTYEQYF.

CDR3 DNA: TGTGCCAGCAGCTCGGGTGGGAGGGATGAGCAGTTCTTC. Amino acid sequence: CASSSGGRDEQFF. The chain recombines TRBV7-9 with TRBJ2-1; 7 bases align to TRBD2. CDR1 is SEHNR and CDR2 is FQNEAQ in the germline V gene (reference sequence). This CDR3 region has 13 residues. The V segment lost 4 bases and the J segment 8 bases; nucleotides outside the gene matches: 5.

This clone was picked up one time. V is TRBV7-2 and J is TRBJ2-3; TRBD2 aligns across 10 bases. The germline gives CDR1 SGHTA, CDR2 FQGNSA. V lost 3 bases, J lost 9 bases, and 12 bases stayed unmatched. The CDR3 has 16 amino acids. The CDR3 spells CASSFRSGGAQGTQYF. The CDR3 nucleotides read TGTGCCAGCAGCTTCCGGAGCGGGGGGGCCCAGGGAACGCAGTATTTT.

The chain recombines TRBV2 with TRBJ2-3; D is possibly TRBD1 (5 bases). CDR3 size: 12 residues. Trimming took off 4 bases at V and 7 bases at J, with 9 bases between the two ends. Per the germline V gene, CDR1 is SNHLY and CDR2 is FYNNEI. CDR3 protein: CASSGGGNTQYF. The CDR3 nucleotides are TGTGCCAGCAGTGGGGGCGGAAATACGCAGTATTTT.

This clone was observed a handful of times. The chain uses TRBV28 and TRBJ1-3, with unresolved D. Trimming removed 5 bases from V and 3 bases from J, with 20 bases in between. The CDR3 consists of 17 residues. In germline, CDR1 is MDHEN, CDR2 SYDVKM. CDR3 sequence (DNA): TGTGCCAGCAGTCCCGGGGTTCAGTACGGGCTTGGAAACACCATATATTTT. This codes for CASSPGVQYGLGNTIYF.

This chain uses TRBV7-8 with TRBJ2-1; possible D gene TRBD2, 5 bases. Trimming removed 4 bases at V and 10 bases at J, with 11 bases between. Per the germline V gene, CDR1 is SGHVS and CDR2 is FQNEAQ. This CDR3 comprises 12 residues. The CDR3 DNA reads as TGTGCCAGCAGCTCCACACTAGAGGAGCAGTTCTTC. Translated: CASSSTLEEQFF.

This rearrangement joins TRBV7-9 to TRBJ2-2; perhaps TRBD2 as D (5 bases). The CDR3 has 14 amino acids. V lost 5 bases, J lost 6 bases, and 13 bases lay in between. The germline V gene has CDR1 SEHNR and CDR2 FQNEAQ (reference sequence). The CDR3 DNA is TGTGCCAGCAGCCCTTACCTAGCCTCCGGGGAGCTGTTTTTT. Its translation is CASSPYLASGELFF.

The chain uses TRBV4-3 and TRBJ2-5; 8 bases fit TRBD2. The V segment lost 0 bases and the J segment 5 bases; nucleotides outside the gene matches: 11. Per germline, CDR1 LGHNA and CDR2 YSLEER. The CDR3 runs to 17 residues. For the CDR3, the DNA is TGCGCCAGCAGCCAAGATAGGACGGGAGGGCAGGGGGAGACCCAGTACTTC. This encodes CASSQDRTGGQGETQYF.

This clone appeared once. The J gene is TRBJ2-1, the V gene TRBV4-1; the match to TRBD1 covers 7 bases. Germline CDR1 is MGHRA and CDR2 is YSYEKL. CDR3 length: 20 amino acids. V lost 5 bases, J lost 0 bases, and 19 bases stayed unmatched. CDR3 bases: TGCGCCAGCAGCACGAGCCCTCTAAGACAAGGACAGGACTCCTACAATGAGCAGTTCTTC. Translating gives CASSTSPLRQGQDSYNEQFF.

The rearrangement joins TRBV10-3 to TRBJ2-3; 10 bases map to TRBD1. V lost 6 bases to trimming and J lost 6 bases; unmatched junction nucleotides: 12. Germline V gives CDR1 ENHRY, CDR2 SYGVKD. The CDR3 contains 16 residues. The CDR3 region is CAIRYSRDRGGDTQYF. CDR3 bases: TGTGCCATCAGATACTCCCGGGACAGGGGCGGTGATACGCAGTATTTT.